The clone carrying this T cell receptor beta chain was detected only a few times. This sample stems from a study of OX40 agonist ivuxolimab in advanced cancers. The length of the CDR3 is 14 residues. Per the germline V gene, CDR1 is KGHSH and CDR2 is LQKENI. The V gene lost 2 bases and the J gene lost 0 bases, with 7 bases spanning the gap. Sequencing was performed with immunoSEQ multiplex PCR; in TCRdb, only in-frame clones are kept and a portion is missing. The data contain around 79,000 clones, around nine tenths of them singletons. The specimen was CD4+ or CD8+ T cells sorted from blood, collected in a trial of the OX40 agonist ivuxolimab. This chain uses TRBV18 with TRBJ1-1, with no clear D. The sequence derives from an adult with an advanced solid tumor such as melanoma, head and neck, liver or kidney cancer. The CDR3 is CASSPAVLNTEAFF. In DNA, the CDR3 is TGTGCCAGCTCACCAGCCGTCTTGAACACTGAAGCTTTCTTT.